The 15 T cell receptor beta chains given below trace back to one sample, sequenced in a study of blood T cell repertoires in COVID-19. The repertoire was sequenced with immunoSEQ multiplex PCR; TCRdb's copy has only in-frame clones and lacks some. The sample holds around 170,000 clones, around 86% seen once. The sample was peripheral blood. These receptors originate from a middle-aged woman with acute or convalescent COVID-19.

This rearrangement joins TRBV6-1 to TRBJ2-2; D perhaps matches TRBD1 (6 bases). Germline CDR1 and CDR2: MNHNS and SASEGT. CDR3 length: 18 amino acids. V was clipped by 3 bases and J by 5 bases, with 22 bases between them. This CDR3 is CASSEDWVGQGLTGELFF. Here the CDR3 DNA reads TGTGCCAGCAGTGAGGATTGGGTCGGGCAGGGGTTAACCGGGGAGCTGTTTTTT.

The chain links TRBV19 to TRBJ1-1; 7 bases are shared with TRBD1. Germline trimming cut 5 bases from V and 9 bases from J; bases unmatched to any gene: 9. The CDR3 runs to 13 residues. The germline gives CDR1 LNHDA, CDR2 SQIVND (reference sequence). Here the CDR3 DNA reads TGTGCCAGTAGTCCTCATCCACAGGGGAAAGCTTTCTTT. Translated, it gives CASSPHPQGKAFF.

The J gene is TRBJ2-7, the V gene TRBV27; 9 bases align to TRBD1. The CDR3 consists of 13 residues. From germline, CDR1 is MNHEY and CDR2 SMNVEV (reference sequence). V lost 6 bases, J lost 2 bases, and 2 bases stayed unmatched. CDR3 region: CASRRTGAYEQYF. Written as DNA, the CDR3 is TGTGCCAGCAGAAGGACAGGGGCCTACGAGCAGTACTTC.

The chain couples TRBV30 to TRBJ2-2; TRBD1 matches 11 bases. Germline CDR1 and CDR2: GTSNPN and SVGIG (reference sequence). This CDR3 contains 16 residues. Losses at the gene ends were 0 bases for V and 5 bases for J; bases not matched to a gene: 5. CDR3 sequence reads: CAWSVWGQGVTGELFF. Written as DNA, the CDR3 is TGTGCCTGGAGTGTCTGGGGACAGGGGGTGACCGGGGAGCTGTTTTTT.

The V and J genes are TRBV24-1 and TRBJ2-1, with a tentative D call TRBD1 (5 bases). V was trimmed by 3 bases and J by 5 bases, leaving 13 bases between them. Looked up from germline, CDR1 is KGHDR and CDR2 is SFDVKD. The CDR3 contains 15 residues. As DNA, the CDR3 is TGTGCCACCAGTGATCTGGGGCCATGGAACAATGAGCAGTTCTTC. This codes for CATSDLGPWNNEQFF.

V and J are TRBV18 and TRBJ2-7; maybe TRBD1 (5 bases). Germline V CDR1 and CDR2: KGHSH, LQKENI. The V end was cut by 4 bases, the J end by 2 bases, with 9 bases between. CDR3 length: 13 residues. CDR3 nucleotide sequence: TGTGCCAGCTCACAAGGGGCTCCCTACGAGCAGTACTTC. It codes for CASSQGAPYEQYF.

In this sample, this clone turned up once. The V call is TRBV27, the J call TRBJ2-7; 7 bases are shared with TRBD2. CDR3 length equals 15 residues. With 5 bases clipped from V and 0 bases from J, the junction kept 7 bases outside the gene matches. Looked up from germline, CDR1 is MNHEY and CDR2 is SMNVEV (reference sequence). The CDR3, as DNA: TGTGCCAGCAGTCCTCGGGGGGTCCTCTCCTACGAGCAGTACTTC. It translates to CASSPRGVLSYEQYF.

This clone has only a few counts. V usage is TRBV3-1 (or the pseudogene TRBV3-2) and J usage is TRBJ2-2; D is undetermined. Deletions cut 1 base from V and 3 bases from J, with 9 bases between. The CDR3 totals 15 residues. CDR1 is LGHDT and CDR2 is YNNKEL in the germline V gene (reference sequence). The CDR3 reads CASSQASSYTGELFF. The CDR3 DNA sequence: TGTGCCAGCAGCCAAGCCTCCAGTTACACCGGGGAGCTGTTTTTT.

The chain joins TRBV7-9 to TRBJ2-7; 12 bases are a match to TRBD1. The CDR3 is made up of 18 amino acids. After removal of 5 bases from V and 0 bases from J, the junction contained 11 bases not matched to a gene. From germline, CDR1 is SEHNR and CDR2 FQNEAQ (reference sequence). The CDR3 DNA sequence: TGTGCCAGCAGCCCGGGACAGGGGGCTTCCACTATCTCCTACGAGCAGTACTTC. Its protein product is CASSPGQGASTISYEQYF. The variable domain in full, with the rest retrieved from reference TRBV7-9 and TRBJ2-7, is DTGVSQNPRHKITKRGQNVTFRCDPISEHNRLYWYRQTLGQGPEFLTYFQNEAQLEKSRLLSDRFSAERPKGSFSTLEIQRTEQGDSAMYLCASSPGQGASTISYEQYFGPGTRLTVT.

This chain links TRBV6-5 with TRBJ1-1; D call uncertain. This CDR3 is built from 13 residues. Looked up from germline, CDR1 is MNHEY and CDR2 is SVGAGI. V shed 7 bases and J shed 4 bases, with 13 bases lying between them. The CDR3 here is CASKKPGSTEAFF. The CDR3 region has the DNA TGTGCCAGCAAAAAACCGGGATCCACTGAAGCTTTCTTT.

This clone was seen just once. The V gene is TRBV28, the J gene TRBJ2-1, with TRBD2 as a possible D gene (5 bases). V was pared by 3 bases and J by 4 bases, with 13 bases between. CDR1 is MDHEN, CDR2 SYDVKM, per germline. The CDR3 spans 15 residues. This chain's CDR3 is CASSFVDLPYNEQFF. The CDR3 nucleotides are TGTGCCAGCAGTTTCGTGGACTTGCCATACAATGAGCAGTTCTTC.

CDR3 sequence (DNA): TGTGCCAGCAGTGATAAATTGCAGGGCTCCTATAATTCACCCCTCCACTTT. Protein: CASSDKLQGSYNSPLHF. V is TRBV6-1 and J is TRBJ1-6; D may be TRBD1 (5 bases). V was cut by 3 bases and J by 0 bases, with 12 bases left in between. CDR1 and CDR2 (germline): MNHNS, SASEGT. CDR3 size: 17 residues.

This sequence joins TRBV6-1 and TRBJ2-7; TRBD2 is a possible D gene (5 bases). V was pared by 1 base and J by 7 bases, with 20 bases between. Per germline, CDR1 MNHNS and CDR2 SASEGT. CDR3 size: 16 residues. The CDR3 loop reads CASSEVGGGILVEQYF. The CDR3 DNA is TGTGCCAGCAGTGAAGTCGGTGGAGGAATTTTGGTAGAGCAGTACTTC.

The V and J genes are TRBV5-4 and TRBJ2-5; a weak D match, TRBD2 (6 bases). V was clipped by 7 bases and J by 3 bases, with 16 bases between them. The germline gives CDR1 SGHNT, CDR2 YYREEE (reference sequence). The CDR3 consists of 14 residues. Here the CDR3 reads CASAGRRGEETQYF. The CDR3 DNA follows: TGTGCCAGCGCCGGGCGGCGGGGTGAAGAGACCCAGTACTTC.

The chain joins TRBV18 to TRBJ2-7; maybe TRBD1 (6 bases). Germline assignment: CDR1 KGHSH and CDR2 LQKENI. The V gene lost 2 bases and the J gene lost 5 bases, with 13 bases spanning the gap. The CDR3 totals 14 residues. CDR3 in amino acids: CASSPTGITDEQYF. The CDR3 DNA sequence: TGTGCCAGCTCACCAACAGGGATTACCGACGAGCAGTACTTC.